The 27 T cell receptor delta chains given below trace back to one sample, sequenced in a study of gamma-delta chains in newborns, infants, children. TCRdb re-identified clones in the reads via CATT. The table includes roughly 5,100 delta-chain clones, roughly 39% detected once. Sequenced sample: blood. The source is a child who received the measles vaccine.

This clone has just a few counts. The CDR3 nucleotides are TGTGCCCTCCCCCGCCGGGGGGGGGTGACAGCACAACTCTTCTTT. This translates into CALPRRGGVTAQLFF. V is TRDV3 and J is TRDJ2, with D possibly being TRDD3 (5 bases). Per germline, CDR1 TVYSNPD and CDR2 GDNSRS (reference sequence). Trimming shortened V by 5 bases and J by 3 bases, and 19 bases separated the two germline ends. The CDR3 length is 15 residues.

As concerns this clone: The junction differs from germline at one of its ends, possibly a read error. Here the CDR3 reads CALGVVGPPQHWGIRDTDKLIF. The CDR3 nucleotides are TGTGCTCTTGGGGTAGTAGGCCCTCCACAACACTGGGGGATACGGGACACCGATAAACTCATATTT. The chain combines TRDV1 with TRDJ1; TRDD3 agrees at 13 bases. Germline V gives CDR1 TSWWSYY, CDR2 QGS. The CDR3 has 22 amino acids.

The CDR3 DNA follows: TGTGCTCTTGGGGAACGGCTCACCGGTTCCGATAAACTCATCTTT. The encoded protein is CALGERLTGSDKLIF. The rearrangement uses TRDV1 and TRDJ1; D remains unclear. The CDR3 loop spans 15 amino acids. V was shortened by 1 base and J by 3 bases, with 12 bases between the two germline ends. Per the germline V gene, CDR1 is TSWWSYY and CDR2 is QGS.

Within the sample, this clone is medium-sized. The V call is TRDV2, the J call TRDJ3; 11 bases fit TRDD3. The CDR3 is 18 residues long. CDR1 and CDR2 from the germline V gene are GEAIGNYY and EKD. V shed 4 bases, J shed 8 bases, and the junction held 12 bases outside the gene matches. The CDR3 protein is CACDYVLGDKGNTRQMFF. The DNA of the CDR3 is TGTGCCTGTGATTACGTACTGGGGGATAAAGGGAACACCCGACAGATGTTTTTC.

There are a few counts of this clone. Only one base separates this from a far larger clonotype, so it likely reflects a read error. This specimen includes other DNA sequences encoding the same CDR3. This rearrangement joins TRDV1 to TRDJ2; D may be TRDD2 or TRDD3 (6 bases each). CDR1 and CDR2 (germline): TSWWSYY, QGS. The CDR3 totals 18 residues. This chain's CDR3 is CALESYGKYWALTAQLFF. In DNA form, the CDR3 reads TGTGCCCTTGAATCCTACGGGAAGTACTGGGCCTTGACAGCACAACTCTTCTTT.

This clone was seen only a few times. This chain links TRDV3 with TRDJ1; possibly TRDD3 for D (6 bases). This CDR3 contains 13 residues. Trimming left V 0 bases short and J 3 bases short, with 11 bases between. Per germline, CDR1 TVYSNPD and CDR2 GDNSRS (reference sequence). The DNA of the CDR3 is TGTGCCTTTAGCGCGGGGGAGGCCGATAAACTCATCTTT. Its translation: CAFSAGEADKLIF.

This clone was counted a few times. This chain uses TRDV1 with TRDJ1; maybe TRDD3 (5 bases). This CDR3 contains 17 residues. Between the trimmed V and J ends, which lost 2 bases and 0 bases, there was a span of 16 bases. Germline CDR1 reads TSWWSYY; CDR2 reads QGS. CDR3 DNA: TGTGCTCTTGGGGAAGGTAGGGGACCCCGGTACACCGATAAACTCATCTTT. The encoded protein is CALGEGRGPRYTDKLIF.

This clone was seen a handful of times. The V gene is TRDV1, the J gene TRDJ1, with 12 bases aligning to TRDD3. The CDR3 has 22 amino acids. CDR1 is TSWWSYY and CDR2 is QGS in the germline V gene. The trim removed 0 bases at V and 1 base at J, leaving 18 bases unmatched. The CDR3 DNA reads as TGTGCTCTTGGGGAACTAGGGCCTCCTCCATACTGGGGGATACTGGTCACCGATAAACTCATCTTT. This encodes CALGELGPPPYWGILVTDKLIF.

This clone was picked up a small number of times. V is TRDV1 and J is TRDJ2; TRDD3 is a possible D gene (7 bases). The germline gives CDR1 TSWWSYY, CDR2 QGS. V lost 4 bases to trimming and J lost 6 bases, with 30 bases between them. The CDR3 sequence is 20 residues long. CDR3 sequence (DNA): TGTGCTCTTGGGGGGAGCCTTCCCAAGCCTATTGGGGATAAACCAGCACAACTCTTCTTT. Translated: CALGGSLPKPIGDKPAQLFF.

Within the sample, this clone is medium-sized. This chain links TRDV2 with TRDJ1; no clear D gene. This CDR3 is built from 14 residues. Germline CDR1 reads GEAIGNYY; CDR2 reads EKD. Trimming took off 0 bases at V and 7 bases at J, with 14 bases between the two ends. CDR3 sequence reads: CACDTGGARGKLIF. The CDR3 DNA sequence: TGTGCCTGTGACACCGGCGGGGCGAGGGGTAAACTCATCTTT.

Concerning this clone itself: Compared with germline, one end of the junction differs, possibly owing to a read error. The V call is TRDV1, the J call TRDJ1; 10 bases line up with TRDD3. The CDR3 is made up of 21 amino acids. The V gene's germline CDR1 is TSWWSYY and CDR2 QGS. CDR3 coding DNA: TGTGCTCTTGTGGAACTCCGCCGTATAGGGGGATACGCGTCTAACACCGATAAACTCATCTTT. Amino acids: CALVELRRIGGYASNTDKLIF.

The chain recombines TRDV1 with TRDJ1; 7 positions agree with TRDD3. The CDR3 has 17 amino acids. The germline V gene encodes CDR1 TSWWSYY and CDR2 QGS. V lost 4 bases to trimming and J lost 1 base; unmatched junction nucleotides: 12. The CDR3 loop is CALGGLWGPDLTDKLIF. The CDR3 bases are TGTGCTCTTGGGGGTCTCTGGGGGCCCGACCTCACCGATAAACTCATCTTT.

The chain is built from TRDV1 and TRDJ1, with D perhaps TRDD3 (9 bases). Germline CDR1 reads TSWWSYY; CDR2 reads QGS. The CDR3 totals 19 residues. V was pared by 4 bases and J by 2 bases, with 26 bases between. The CDR3 DNA follows: TGTGCTCTTGGGGTCGACGTCTTCCTACTGGGGGACCCTACCGATAAACTCATCTTT. Translated: CALGVDVFLLGDPTDKLIF.

The rearrangement uses TRDV1 and TRDJ1; 7 nucleotides match TRDD3. CDR1 is TSWWSYY and CDR2 is QGS in the germline V gene. Trimming removed 3 bases from V and 9 bases from J; junction bases left unmatched: 10. This CDR3 has 14 residues. CDR3 sequence reads: CALGDAGGDWELIF. The DNA of the CDR3 is TGTGCTCTTGGGGACGCCGGGGGGGATTGGGAACTCATCTTT.

This clone was observed a few times. The same CDR3 also results from other DNA sequences found in this sample. The chain couples TRAV29/DV5 to TRDJ1; TRDD3 matches 8 bases. The CDR3 covers 19 residues. In germline, CDR1 is NSMFDY, CDR2 ISSIKDK. V was clipped by 2 bases and J by 0 bases; unmatched bases: 18. This chain's CDR3 is CAARSYVGILGGYTDKLIF. CDR3 in DNA: TGTGCAGCAAGGTCCTACGTGGGGATACTGGGGGGGTACACCGATAAACTCATCTTT. Full variable domain (outside the CDR3, taken from reference TRAV29/DV5 and TRDJ1): DQQVKQNSPSLSVQEGRISILNCDYTNSMFDYFLWYKKYPAEGPTFLISISSIKDKNEDGRFTVFLNKSAKHLSLHIVPSQPGDSAVYFCAARSYVGILGGYTDKLIFGKGTRVTVEP.

This clone was found a few times. The chain uses TRDV1 and TRDJ1, with 7 nucleotides matching TRDD3. CDR3 size: 18 residues. V lost 5 bases to trimming and J lost 0 bases; unmatched junction nucleotides: 15. CDR1 and CDR2 (germline): TSWWSYY, QGS. CDR3 loop: CALGTPTLGEPYTDKLIF. CDR3 sequence (DNA): TGTGCTCTTGGGACCCCGACATTGGGGGAGCCGTACACCGATAAACTCATCTTT.

The V and J genes are TRDV1 and TRDJ1; 7 bases fit TRDD3. CDR3 size: 20 residues. Germline V lookup: CDR1 TSWWSYY, CDR2 QGS. V lost 0 bases, J lost 1 base, and 17 bases stayed unmatched. The CDR3 spells CALGELKGVRDTPPTDKLIF. For the CDR3, the DNA is TGTGCTCTTGGGGAACTAAAGGGCGTGAGGGATACACCCCCCACCGATAAACTCATCTTT.

With regard to this clone: The likely explanation is a read error, given a far larger clone one base away. The chain employs TRDV1 and TRDJ1; D may be TRDD3 (6 bases). Germline CDR1 reads TSWWSYY; CDR2 reads QGS. V shed 0 bases and J shed 0 bases, with 29 bases lying between them. The CDR3 is 22 residues long. The DNA of the CDR3 is TGTGCTCTTGGGGAACTGCCCTGCCCTTACTGGCTGGGGTACGGGTACACCGATAAACTCATCTTT. As protein: CALGELPCPYWLGYGYTDKLIF.

This clone was detected a few times. V and J are TRDV2 and TRDJ1; D call uncertain. Germline V gives CDR1 GEAIGNYY, CDR2 EKD. Trimming removed 0 bases from V and 0 bases from J, with 13 bases in between. CDR3 length equals 16 residues. As DNA, the CDR3 is TGTGCCTGTGACACCACCATCTCGCCGTACACCGATAAACTCATCTTT. This gives the protein CACDTTISPYTDKLIF.

V and J are TRDV1 and TRDJ1; either TRDD2 or TRDD3 may supply D (5 bases each). The CDR3 has 20 amino acids. V dropped 0 bases and J dropped 0 bases, with 23 bases sitting between them. Germline-derived CDR1 and CDR2 are TSWWSYY and QGS. The CDR3: CALGELVTTYWTGHTDKLIF. The CDR3 DNA reads TGTGCTCTTGGGGAACTAGTTACGACCTACTGGACTGGACACACCGATAAACTCATCTTT.

The chain employs TRDV1 and TRDJ1, with TRDD3 matching over 12 bases. V shed 0 bases and J 0 bases; nucleotides not matched to a gene: 11. This CDR3 is 20 amino acids long. CDR1 is TSWWSYY, CDR2 QGS, per germline. CDR3 sequence: CALGELGFLGDTPYTDKLIF. For the CDR3, the DNA is TGTGCTCTTGGGGAACTAGGGTTCCTGGGGGATACGCCGTACACCGATAAACTCATCTTT.

This chain connects TRDV1 to TRDJ1; the D gene is possibly TRDD3 (5 bases). Trimming pared 4 bases from V and 6 bases from J, leaving 27 bases between. Germline V gives CDR1 TSWWSYY, CDR2 QGS. There are 18 residues in the CDR3. Here the CDR3 reads CALGAHGPIRYSGYKLIF. The CDR3 DNA sequence: TGTGCTCTTGGGGCCCATGGGCCTATCCGATACTCTGGCTATAAACTCATCTTT.

This clone counts as large. This chain joins TRDV2 and TRDJ1; the match to TRDD3 covers 10 bases. Germline V gene sequence: CDR1 GEAIGNYY, CDR2 EKD. The trim removed 0 bases at V and 4 bases at J, leaving 28 bases unmatched. This CDR3 comprises 23 residues. CDR3 sequence reads: CACDTPQLPLYWGIVNPRDKLIF. The CDR3, as DNA: TGTGCCTGTGACACCCCTCAGCTTCCGCTATACTGGGGGATCGTTAACCCCCGCGATAAACTCATCTTT.

This clone was counted a few times. The chain employs TRDV2 and TRDJ1; 7 bases are a match to TRDD3. V was pared by 0 bases and J by 0 bases, with 15 bases of the junction left unmatched. In germline, CDR1 is GEAIGNYY, CDR2 EKD. CDR3 size: 19 residues. DNA for the CDR3: TGTGCCTGTGACACCGGGGTACTGGGGACCCAACCCCACACCGATAAACTCATCTTT. This codes for CACDTGVLGTQPHTDKLIF.

A note on this clone: One end of the junction does not line up with germline, which may come from a read error. The chain is built from TRDV2 and TRDJ3; 10 bases fit TRDD3. The CDR3 extends over 21 amino acids. Germline V gene sequence: CDR1 GEAIGNYY, CDR2 EKD. CDR3 sequence (DNA): TGTGCCTGTGACACTTCTTGGGGGATACCCGCTAGCTCCTGGGGCACCCGACAGATGTTTTTC. Protein sequence: CACDTSWGIPASSWGTRQMFF.

This clone was seen a few times. The V gene is TRAV29/DV5, the J gene TRDJ1; 10 bases agree with TRDD3. The CDR3 covers 20 residues. V shed 0 bases, J shed 0 bases, and the junction held 17 bases outside the gene matches. Germline CDR1 NSMFDY, CDR2 ISSIKDK. CDR3 coding DNA: TGTGCAGCAAGCGGGGATTCTTCCCGACTGGGGGATGGTTACACCGATAAACTCATCTTT. It codes for CAASGDSSRLGDGYTDKLIF.

The genes are TRDV3 and TRDJ1; TRDD3 agrees at 8 bases. The ends lost 4 bases at V and 0 bases at J; junction bases unmatched: 22. The V gene's germline CDR1 is TVYSNPD and CDR2 GDNSRS (reference sequence). The length of the CDR3 is 19 residues. The CDR3 protein is CASRPSRTGGPPYTDKLIF. In DNA, the CDR3 is TGTGCCTCTCGGCCTTCTCGGACTGGGGGCCCCCCGTACACCGATAAACTCATCTTT.